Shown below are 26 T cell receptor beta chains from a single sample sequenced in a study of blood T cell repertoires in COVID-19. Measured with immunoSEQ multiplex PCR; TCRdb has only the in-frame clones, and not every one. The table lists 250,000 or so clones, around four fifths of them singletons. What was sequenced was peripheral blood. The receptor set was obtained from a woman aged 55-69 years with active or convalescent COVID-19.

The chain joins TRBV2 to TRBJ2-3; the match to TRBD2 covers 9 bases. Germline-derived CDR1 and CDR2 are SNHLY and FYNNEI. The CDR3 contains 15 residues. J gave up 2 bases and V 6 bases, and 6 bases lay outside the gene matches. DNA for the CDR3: TGTGCCAGCAGCGGGGCTAGCGGGGCCACAGATACGCAGTATTTT. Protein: CASSGASGATDTQYF.

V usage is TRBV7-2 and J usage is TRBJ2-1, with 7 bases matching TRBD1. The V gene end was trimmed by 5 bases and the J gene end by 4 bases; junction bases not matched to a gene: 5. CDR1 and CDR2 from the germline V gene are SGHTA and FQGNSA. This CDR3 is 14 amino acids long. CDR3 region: CASSPGTEYNEQFF. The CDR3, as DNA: TGTGCCAGCAGCCCCGGGACAGAATACAATGAGCAGTTCTTC.

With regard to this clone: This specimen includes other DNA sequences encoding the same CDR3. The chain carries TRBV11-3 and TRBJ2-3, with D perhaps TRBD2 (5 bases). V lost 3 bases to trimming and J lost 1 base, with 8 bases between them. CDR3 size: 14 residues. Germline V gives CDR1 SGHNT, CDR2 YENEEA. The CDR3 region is CASSLGRGTDTQYF. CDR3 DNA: TGTGCCAGCAGCTTGGGGAGAGGCACAGATACGCAGTATTTT.

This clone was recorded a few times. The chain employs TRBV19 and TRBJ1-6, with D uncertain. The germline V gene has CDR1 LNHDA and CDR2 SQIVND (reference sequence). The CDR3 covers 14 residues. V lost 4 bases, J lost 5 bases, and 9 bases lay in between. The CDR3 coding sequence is TGTGCCAGTAGTACGGGAGGCGATAATTCACCCCTCCACTTT. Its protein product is CASSTGGDNSPLHF. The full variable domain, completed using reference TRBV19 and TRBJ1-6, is DGGITQSPKYLFRKEGQNVTLSCEQNLNHDAMYWYRQDPGQGLRLIYYSQIVNDFQKGDIAEGYSVSREKKESFPLTVTSAQKNPTAFYLCASSTGGDNSPLHFGNGTRLTVT.

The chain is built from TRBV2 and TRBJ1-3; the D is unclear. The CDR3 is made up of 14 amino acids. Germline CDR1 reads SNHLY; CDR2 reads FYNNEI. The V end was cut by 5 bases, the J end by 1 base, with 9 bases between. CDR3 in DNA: TGTGCCAGCAGTTGGACTCTATCTGGAAACACCATATATTTT. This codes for CASSWTLSGNTIYF.

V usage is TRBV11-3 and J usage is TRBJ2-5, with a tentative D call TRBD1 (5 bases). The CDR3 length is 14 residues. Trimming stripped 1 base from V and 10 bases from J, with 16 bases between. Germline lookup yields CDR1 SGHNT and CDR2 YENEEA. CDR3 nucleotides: TGTGCCAGCAGCTTAGCGGACACGTCTTGGAGCCAGTACTTC. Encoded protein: CASSLADTSWSQYF.

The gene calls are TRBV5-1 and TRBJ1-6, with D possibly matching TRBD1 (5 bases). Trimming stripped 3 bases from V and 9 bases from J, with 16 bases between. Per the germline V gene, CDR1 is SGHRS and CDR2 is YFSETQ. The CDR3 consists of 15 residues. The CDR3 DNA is TGCGCCAGCAGCTCCTCCGTGGGGGGAAGTTCACCCCTCCACTTT. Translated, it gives CASSSSVGGSSPLHF.

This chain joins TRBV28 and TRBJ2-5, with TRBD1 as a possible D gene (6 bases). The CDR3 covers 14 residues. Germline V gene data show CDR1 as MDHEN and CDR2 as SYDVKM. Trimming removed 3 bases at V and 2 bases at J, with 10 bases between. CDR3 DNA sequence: TGTGCCAGCAGTTTTCGGGACATTCAAGAGACCCAGTACTTC. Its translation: CASSFRDIQETQYF.

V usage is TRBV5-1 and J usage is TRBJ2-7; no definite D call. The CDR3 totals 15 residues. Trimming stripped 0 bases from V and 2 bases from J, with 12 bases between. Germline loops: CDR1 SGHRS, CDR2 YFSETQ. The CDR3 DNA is TGCGCCAGCAGCTTGGGTGGTCAGTACCCCTACGAGCAGTACTTC. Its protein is CASSLGGQYPYEQYF.

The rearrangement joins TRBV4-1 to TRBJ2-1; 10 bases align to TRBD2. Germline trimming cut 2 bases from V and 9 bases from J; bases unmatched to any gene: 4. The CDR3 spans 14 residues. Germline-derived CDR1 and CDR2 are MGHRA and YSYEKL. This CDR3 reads CASSQLAGAGEQFF. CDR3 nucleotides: TGCGCCAGCAGCCAACTAGCGGGAGCGGGTGAGCAGTTCTTC.

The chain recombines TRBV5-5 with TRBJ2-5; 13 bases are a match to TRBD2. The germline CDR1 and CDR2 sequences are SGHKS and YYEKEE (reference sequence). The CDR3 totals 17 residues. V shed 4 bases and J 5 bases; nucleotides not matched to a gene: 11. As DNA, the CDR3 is TGTGCCAGCAGCCTTCGAGAACTAGCGGGGGGGCAGGAGACCCAGTACTTC. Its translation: CASSLRELAGGQETQYF. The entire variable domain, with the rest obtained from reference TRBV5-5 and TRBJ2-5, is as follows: DAGVTQSPTHLIKTRGQQVTLRCSPISGHKSVSWYQQVLGQGPQFIFQYYEKEERGRGNFPDRFSARQFPNYSSELNVNALLLGDSALYLCASSLRELAGGQETQYFGPGTRLLVL.

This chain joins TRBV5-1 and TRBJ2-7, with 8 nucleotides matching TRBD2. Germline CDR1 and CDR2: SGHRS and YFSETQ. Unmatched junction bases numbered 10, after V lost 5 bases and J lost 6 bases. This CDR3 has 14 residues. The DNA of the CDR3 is TGCGCCAGCAGGCCCGGGACTAGAGAAGGCGAGCAGTACTTC. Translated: CASRPGTREGEQYF.

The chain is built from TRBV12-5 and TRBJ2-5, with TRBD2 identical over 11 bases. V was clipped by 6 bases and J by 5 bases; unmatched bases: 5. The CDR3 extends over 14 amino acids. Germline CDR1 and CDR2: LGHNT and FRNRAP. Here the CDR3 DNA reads TGTGCTAGTGGCCCCGGGACTAGCGGCGAGACCCAGTACTTC. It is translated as CASGPGTSGETQYF.

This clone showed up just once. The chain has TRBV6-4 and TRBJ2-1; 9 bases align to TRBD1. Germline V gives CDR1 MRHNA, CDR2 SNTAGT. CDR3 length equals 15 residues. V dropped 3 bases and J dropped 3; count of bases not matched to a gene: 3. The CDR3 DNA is TGTGCCAGCAGTGAGGACAGGGGTAGCTACAATGAGCAGTTCTTC. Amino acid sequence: CASSEDRGSYNEQFF.

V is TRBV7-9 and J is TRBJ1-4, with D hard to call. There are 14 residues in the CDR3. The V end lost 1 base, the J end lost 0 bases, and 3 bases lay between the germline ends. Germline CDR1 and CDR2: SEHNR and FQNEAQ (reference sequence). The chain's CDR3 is CASSLVTTNEKLFF. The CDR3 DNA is TGTGCCAGCAGCTTAGTTACAACTAATGAAAAACTGTTTTTT.

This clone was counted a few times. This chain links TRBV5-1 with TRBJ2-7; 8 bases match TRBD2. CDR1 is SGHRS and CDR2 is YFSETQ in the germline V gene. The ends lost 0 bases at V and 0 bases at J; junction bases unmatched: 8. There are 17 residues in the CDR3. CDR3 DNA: TGCGCCAGCAGCTTGGCCCCGTCGGGACTAGTCTCCTACGAGCAGTACTTC. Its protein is CASSLAPSGLVSYEQYF.

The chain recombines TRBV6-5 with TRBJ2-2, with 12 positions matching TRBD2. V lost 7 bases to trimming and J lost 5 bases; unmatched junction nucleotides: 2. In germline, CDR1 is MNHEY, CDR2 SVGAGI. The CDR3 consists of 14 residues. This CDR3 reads CASNGLAGTGELFF. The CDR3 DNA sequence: TGTGCCAGCAATGGACTAGCGGGAACCGGGGAGCTGTTTTTT.

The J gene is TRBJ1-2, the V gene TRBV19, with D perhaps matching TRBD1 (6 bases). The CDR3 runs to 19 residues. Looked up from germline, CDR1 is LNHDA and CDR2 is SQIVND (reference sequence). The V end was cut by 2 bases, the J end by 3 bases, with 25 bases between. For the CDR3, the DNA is TGTGCCAGTAGTATATTTTTGATGAGCAACCTCCCAGGGGACTATGGCTACACCTTC. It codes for CASSIFLMSNLPGDYGYTF.

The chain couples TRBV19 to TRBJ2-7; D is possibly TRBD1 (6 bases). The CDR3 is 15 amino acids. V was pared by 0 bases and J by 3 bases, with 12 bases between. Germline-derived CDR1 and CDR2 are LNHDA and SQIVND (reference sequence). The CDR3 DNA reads TGTGCCAGTAGTATAGATCGACAGGAGAACTACGAGCAGTACTTC. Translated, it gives CASSIDRQENYEQYF.

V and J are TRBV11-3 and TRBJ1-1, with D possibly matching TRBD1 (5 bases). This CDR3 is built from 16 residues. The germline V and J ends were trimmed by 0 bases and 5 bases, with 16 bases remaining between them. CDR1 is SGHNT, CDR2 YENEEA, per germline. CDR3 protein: CASSLDPVGAGTEAFF. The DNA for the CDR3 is TGTGCCAGCAGCTTAGATCCTGTGGGCGCAGGGACTGAAGCTTTCTTT. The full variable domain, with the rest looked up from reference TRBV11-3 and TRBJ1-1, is EAGVVQSPRYKIIEKKQPVAFWCNPISGHNTLYWYLQNLGQGPELLIRYENEEAVDDSQLPKDRFSAERLKGVDSTLKIQPAELGDSAVYLCASSLDPVGAGTEAFFGQGTRLTVV.

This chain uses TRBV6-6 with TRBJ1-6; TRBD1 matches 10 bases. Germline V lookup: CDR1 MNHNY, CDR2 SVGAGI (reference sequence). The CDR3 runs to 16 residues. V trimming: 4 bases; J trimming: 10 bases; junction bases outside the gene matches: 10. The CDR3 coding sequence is TGTGCCAGCAGTTCTTTCGCGGGGACAGGGGAGTCACCCCTCCACTTT. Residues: CASSSFAGTGESPLHF.

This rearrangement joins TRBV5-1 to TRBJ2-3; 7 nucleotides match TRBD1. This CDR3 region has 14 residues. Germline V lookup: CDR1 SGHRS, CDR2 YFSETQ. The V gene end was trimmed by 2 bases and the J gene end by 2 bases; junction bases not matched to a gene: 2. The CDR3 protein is CASSLGTDTDTQYF. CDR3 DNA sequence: TGCGCCAGCAGCTTAGGGACAGACACAGATACGCAGTATTTT.

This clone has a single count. CDR3 nucleotide sequence: TGCAGTGCTAGAGGGGCGGGTGAAGCTTTCTTT. Encoded protein: CSARGAGEAFF. The chain recombines TRBV20-1 with TRBJ1-1; D is ambiguous. Germline CDR1 reads DFQATT; CDR2 reads SNEGSKA (reference sequence). The CDR3 covers 11 residues. V lost 1 base and J lost 7, with 7 bases in between.

The CDR3 here is CASSDGSLEVGEQYF. Written as DNA, the CDR3 is TGTGCCAGCAGTGACGGAAGTCTAGAGGTTGGCGAGCAGTACTTC. The chain is built from TRBV2 and TRBJ2-7; D uncertain. The germline V and J ends were trimmed by 3 bases and 6 bases, with 18 bases remaining between them. The CDR3 is 15 residues long. CDR1 SNHLY and CDR2 FYNNEI come from the germline V gene.

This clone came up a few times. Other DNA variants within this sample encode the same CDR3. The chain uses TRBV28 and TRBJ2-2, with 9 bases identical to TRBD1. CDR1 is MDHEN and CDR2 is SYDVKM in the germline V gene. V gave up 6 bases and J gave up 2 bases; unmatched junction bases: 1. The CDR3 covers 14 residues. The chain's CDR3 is CASRGQGNTGELFF. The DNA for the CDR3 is TGTGCCAGCAGGGGACAGGGTAACACCGGGGAGCTGTTTTTT. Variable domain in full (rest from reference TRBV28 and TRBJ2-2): DVKVTQSSRYLVKRTGEKVFLECVQDMDHENMFWYRQDPGLGLRLIYFSYDVKMKEKGDIPEGYSVSREKKERFSLILESASTNQTSMYLCASRGQGNTGELFFGEGSRLTVL.

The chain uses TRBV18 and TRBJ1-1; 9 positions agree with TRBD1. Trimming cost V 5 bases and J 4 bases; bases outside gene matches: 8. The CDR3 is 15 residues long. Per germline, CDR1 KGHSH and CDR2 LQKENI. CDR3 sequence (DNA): TGTGCCAGCTCATCCTTAACAGGGGGCGTCACTGAAGCTTTCTTT. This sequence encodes CASSSLTGGVTEAFF.